This entry concerns a single T cell receptor (beta chain). Its antigen target is currently unknown. No qualities accompany the bases; no much larger clone lies one base away. These data belong to a study of control samples from healthy donors and cancer patients (dated by TCRdb to about 2020). Library preparation employed the immunoSEQ multiplex PCR assay. TCRdb's version of the immuneACCESS table is confined to in-frame rearrangements and falls short of the full clone set. An unresolved V gene accounts for under half of the shortfall where checked; the remainder is of unknown origin. Recorded for this sample are around 110,000 clones; roughly nine tenths of them occurred a single time. The ten largest make up 0.95% to 1.3% of the sample. Specimen: PBMCs. The receptor comes from a woman in her fifties or sixties with colorectal cancer.

The sequence in DNA is TGCAGCGTCCAGGGACTAGCGGGGGAGGGACTCTACAATGAGCAGTTCTTC. The translation is CSVQGLAGEGLYNEQFF. The V gene is TRBV29-1 and the J gene is TRBJ2-1, with TRBD2 identical over 14 junction bases. From a lookup of the germline V gene, CDR1 and CDR2 are SQVTM and ANQGSEA. The CDR3, from cysteine to phenylalanine, totals 17 residues. Kept here is only the CDR3 DNA, which spans 51 bases and is read in frame from base 1. The junction shows trimming of 6 bases on V and 3 bases on J, and the gene matches do not reach 10 bases of it.